Below are 32 T cell receptor beta chains sequenced from a single sample in a study of blood T cell repertoires in COVID-19. The protocol was immunoSEQ multiplex PCR, while the TCRdb copy is restricted to in-frame clones and leaves out a portion. Among about 350,000 clones listed, around nine tenths were seen once. Sequences were obtained from PBMCs or T cells enriched from blood (not recorded which). These receptors all stem from a woman between 25 and 40 years old who had been exposed to COVID-19.

V is TRBV7-3 and J is TRBJ1-5, with D unclear. Trimming pared 5 bases from V and 6 bases from J, leaving 14 bases between. This CDR3 is 14 amino acids long. Germline V CDR1 and CDR2: SGHTA, FQGTGA. For the CDR3, the DNA is TGTGCCAGCAGCCCCTACGTCATTGGTCAGCCCCAGCATTTT. Its translation is CASSPYVIGQPQHF.

The chain couples TRBV28 to TRBJ2-3; D perhaps matches TRBD2 (6 bases). The CDR3 is made up of 18 amino acids. V was clipped by 9 bases and J by 4 bases, with 29 bases between them. Germline loops: CDR1 MDHEN, CDR2 SYDVKM. DNA of the CDR3: TGTGCCAGTCACTTGGGGGGACCCTCCAAACTGGGCCCAGATACGCAGTATTTT. This gives the protein CASHLGGPSKLGPDTQYF.

The gene calls are TRBV5-1 and TRBJ1-2; D gene unclear. The germline gives CDR1 SGHRS, CDR2 YFSETQ. V dropped 0 bases and J dropped 4 bases, with 10 bases sitting between them. The CDR3 runs to 14 residues. DNA for the CDR3: TGCGCCAGCAGCTTGGTGCCAGATTTCTATGGCTACACCTTC. Translated, it gives CASSLVPDFYGYTF. Based on the CDR3 plus reference TRBV5-1 and TRBJ1-2, the full variable domain is KAGVTQTPRYLIKTRGQQVTLSCSPISGHRSVSWYQQTPGQGLQFLFEYFSETQRNKGNFPGRFSGRQFSNSRSEMNVSTLELGDSALYLCASSLVPDFYGYTFGSGTRLTVV.

The chain recombines TRBV9 with TRBJ2-7; the D is unclear. From germline, CDR1 is SGDLS and CDR2 YYNGEE. The V gene lost 2 bases and the J gene lost 5 bases, with 11 bases spanning the gap. CDR3 length equals 13 residues. CDR3 in amino acids: CASSVLVSDEQYF. CDR3 nucleotides: TGTGCCAGCAGCGTGCTTGTCTCGGACGAGCAGTACTTC.

The chain joins TRBV28 to TRBJ2-7, with 8 bases lining up with TRBD2. This CDR3 is 15 amino acids long. Trimming cost V 5 bases and J 2 bases; bases outside gene matches: 8. Germline V gene sequence: CDR1 MDHEN, CDR2 SYDVKM. The CDR3 here is CASSALGREAYEQYF. Here the CDR3 DNA reads TGTGCCAGCAGTGCTCTAGGGCGGGAGGCCTACGAGCAGTACTTC. The full variable domain, its missing parts supplied by reference TRBV28 and TRBJ2-7, is DVKVTQSSRYLVKRTGEKVFLECVQDMDHENMFWYRQDPGLGLRLIYFSYDVKMKEKGDIPEGYSVSREKKERFSLILESASTNQTSMYLCASSALGREAYEQYFGPGTRLTVT.

V gene TRBV5-1 combines with J gene TRBJ2-7; tentatively, D is TRBD1 (6 bases). Germline-derived CDR1 and CDR2 are SGHRS and YFSETQ. V lost 0 bases and J lost 3, with 13 bases in between. CDR3 length: 15 residues. Here the CDR3 reads CASSLDHTGNYEQYF. DNA of the CDR3: TGCGCCAGCAGCTTGGACCATACAGGGAACTACGAGCAGTACTTC.

The rearrangement uses TRBV27 and TRBJ1-1; 9 nucleotides align to TRBD1. The germline V gene encodes CDR1 MNHEY and CDR2 SMNVEV (reference sequence). V trimming: 2 bases; J trimming: 4 bases; junction bases outside the gene matches: 8. CDR3 length equals 16 residues. Written as DNA, the CDR3 is TGTGCCAGCAGTTTAGCCCTCACAGGGGGCGGCACTGAAGCTTTCTTT. Translated: CASSLALTGGGTEAFF.

This clone has a single count. The chain combines TRBV27 with TRBJ2-7, with 9 bases lining up with TRBD1. The V segment lost 5 bases and the J segment 2 bases; nucleotides outside the gene matches: 7. The CDR3 is 15 amino acids. Germline-derived CDR1 and CDR2 are MNHEY and SMNVEV (reference sequence). The CDR3 nucleotides read TGTGCCAGCAGTCTCCGGGACAGGGTTACCTACGAGCAGTACTTC. It yields the protein CASSLRDRVTYEQYF.

The chain joins TRBV30 to TRBJ2-2, with 7 bases aligning to TRBD2. V gave up 2 bases and J gave up 5 bases; unmatched junction bases: 17. This CDR3 comprises 18 residues. Germline values: CDR1 GTSNPN, CDR2 SVGIG (reference sequence). CDR3 region: CAWSSHRGAGERTGELFF. In nucleotides, the CDR3 is TGTGCCTGGAGTTCCCACCGCGGCGCGGGAGAGCGGACCGGGGAGCTGTTTTTT.

This clone has a single count. The chain employs TRBV3-1 (or the pseudogene TRBV3-2) and TRBJ1-2; the match to TRBD1 covers 8 bases. This CDR3 is built from 16 residues. Germline V CDR1 and CDR2: LGHDT, YNNKEL (reference sequence). The ends lost 1 base at V and 4 bases at J; junction bases unmatched: 8. CDR3: CASSQARQGAGYGYTF. The CDR3 DNA reads as TGTGCCAGCAGCCAAGCTCGGCAGGGGGCAGGCTATGGCTACACCTTC.

V usage is TRBV9 and J usage is TRBJ2-7; TRBD2 is a possible D gene (6 bases). V was shortened by 4 bases and J by 3 bases, with 14 bases between the two germline ends. Per the germline V gene, CDR1 is SGDLS and CDR2 is YYNGEE. The CDR3 totals 14 residues. This CDR3 reads CASSPRETLYEQYF. DNA of the CDR3: TGTGCCAGCAGCCCACGGGAGACGCTCTACGAGCAGTACTTC.

On this clone: Compared with germline, one end of the junction differs, possibly owing to a read error. This chain uses TRBV4-1 with TRBJ2-3; 7 bases line up with TRBD2. The CDR3 consists of 15 residues. From germline, CDR1 is MGHRA and CDR2 YSYEKL. In DNA form, the CDR3 reads TGCGCCAGCAGTCAAGGGACTACCTTCACAGATACGCAGTATTTT. Translation gives CASSQGTTFTDTQYF.

The chain is built from TRBV7-3 and TRBJ1-6; TRBD1 is a possible D gene (6 bases). CDR3 length: 13 amino acids. The ends were cut back, 8 bases at V and 6 bases at J, with 11 bases in the middle. In germline, CDR1 is SGHTA, CDR2 FQGTGA. In DNA form, the CDR3 reads TGTGCCAGCGGGCCGGACAGTAATTCACCCCTCCACTTT. Protein product: CASGPDSNSPLHF. Combining the CDR3 with reference TRBV7-3 and TRBJ1-6 gives the whole variable domain GAGVSQTPSNKVTEKGKYVELRCDPISGHTALYWYRQSLGQGPEFLIYFQGTGAADDSGLPNDRFFAVRPEGSVSTLKIQRTERGDSAVYLCASGPDSNSPLHFGNGTRLTVT.

This chain joins TRBV7-9 and TRBJ1-3, with D perhaps matching TRBD1 (5 bases). This CDR3 spans 14 amino acids. Germline assignment: CDR1 SEHNR and CDR2 FQNEAQ (reference sequence). The V end was cut by 7 bases, the J end by 6 bases, with 16 bases between. This CDR3 reads CASTTGGGENTIYF. The CDR3 DNA is TGTGCCAGCACCACCGGGGGGGGAGAAAACACCATATATTTT.

The chain combines TRBV21-1 with TRBJ2-5; the tabulated D call, TRBD2, remains unverified against the DNA. TRBV21-1 is assigned pseudogene status. The CDR3 loop spans 18 amino acids. CDR3 in DNA: TGTGCCAGCAGCAAAGCGCGGGGGGACTCGTCGATCCAAGAGACCCAGTACTTC. It encodes CASSKARGDSSIQETQYF.

V and J are TRBV5-4 and TRBJ2-2; 11 bases fit TRBD2. Germline-derived CDR1 and CDR2 are SGHNT and YYREEE (reference sequence). This CDR3 region has 18 residues. After removal of 1 base from V and 3 bases from J, the junction contained 8 bases not matched to a gene. Written as DNA, the CDR3 is TGTGCCAGCAGCTTGCCTCCCCTAGCGGGAGGTTACACCGGGGAGCTGTTTTTT. Translating it yields CASSLPPLAGGYTGELFF.

This clone was seen more than once but under ten times. The V call is TRBV11-2, the J call TRBJ2-2, with 9 positions matching TRBD1. V lost 6 bases and J lost 4; bases outside the gene matches: 3. Looked up from germline, CDR1 is SGHAT and CDR2 is FQNNGV. The CDR3 loop spans 14 amino acids. CDR3 amino acids: CASSSQGATGELFF. The CDR3 DNA reads TGTGCCAGCAGTTCACAGGGGGCCACCGGGGAGCTGTTTTTT.

The gene calls are TRBV21-1 and TRBJ2-6; the table's D call, TRBD1, has no DNA check behind it. TRBV21-1 has pseudogene status. There are 19 residues in the CDR3. The CDR3 DNA follows: TGTGCCAGCATCCCTTTGACCGGGACAGGGGCTTCTGGGGCCAACGTCCTGACTTTC. This translates into CASIPLTGTGASGANVLTF.

The V call is TRBV2, the J call TRBJ2-7; tentative D call: TRBD2 (5 bases). The ends were cut back, 4 bases at V and 0 bases at J, with 13 bases in the middle. The length of the CDR3 is 15 residues. Germline loops: CDR1 SNHLY, CDR2 FYNNEI. The CDR3 DNA reads as TGTGCCAGCAGTGGTGAGACGGGGAGCTCCTACGAGCAGTACTTC. Its protein is CASSGETGSSYEQYF.

The count of this clone is one. The chain uses TRBV19 and TRBJ1-5; D gene uncertain. V was cut by 7 bases and J by 7 bases, with 14 bases left in between. The CDR3 is made up of 13 amino acids. Germline-derived CDR1 and CDR2 are LNHDA and SQIVND (reference sequence). CDR3 DNA sequence: TGTGCCAGTAAAGCGGATCGAGGGCAGCCCCAGCATTTT. Translation: CASKADRGQPQHF.

This chain connects TRBV10-1 to TRBJ1-2; D is possibly TRBD1 (5 bases). Per the germline V gene, CDR1 is WNHNN and CDR2 is SYGVQD (reference sequence). Trimming removed 4 bases at V and 2 bases at J, with 14 bases between. CDR3 length: 15 amino acids. The CDR3 sequence: CASSAGTSGNYGYTF. The CDR3 nucleotides read TGCGCCAGCAGTGCCGGGACTTCAGGGAACTATGGCTACACCTTC.

This chain joins TRBV13 and TRBJ2-5, with D possibly being TRBD2 (6 bases). The germline V and J ends were trimmed by 6 bases and 5 bases, with 16 bases remaining between them. The CDR3 totals 14 residues. The germline V gene encodes CDR1 PRHDT and CDR2 FYEKMQ (reference sequence). This CDR3 reads CASRAPLAFETQYF. The DNA of the CDR3 is TGTGCCAGCAGGGCCCCTCTAGCGTTTGAGACCCAGTACTTC.

This clone came up once. Here the CDR3 DNA reads TGTGCCACCAGTGATGGAGGGGGGGCTGAAGAGACCCAGTACTTC. This sequence encodes CATSDGGGAEETQYF. The rearrangement links TRBV24-1 to TRBJ2-5, with a weak D call TRBD2 (7 bases). V was pared by 3 bases and J by 3 bases, with 13 bases between. The CDR3 has 15 amino acids. Looked up from germline, CDR1 is KGHDR and CDR2 is SFDVKD.

The CDR3 region is CASSVARGNNEQFF. In DNA form, the CDR3 reads TGTGCCAGCAGCGTAGCGCGGGGTAACAATGAGCAGTTCTTC. This rearrangement joins TRBV9 to TRBJ2-1; the D gene is possibly TRBD2 (6 bases). V dropped 0 bases and J dropped 5 bases, with 9 bases sitting between them. The CDR3 length is 14 residues. The germline V gene encodes CDR1 SGDLS and CDR2 YYNGEE.

The V call is TRBV18, the J call TRBJ1-2; 11 bases match TRBD1. The CDR3 has 16 amino acids. The germline CDR1 and CDR2 sequences are KGHSH and LQKENI. V lost 3 bases to trimming and J lost 8 bases; unmatched junction nucleotides: 11. CDR3 nucleotides: TGTGCCAGCTCACCCGCCTGGACAGGGGGCGCGTGGGGCTACACCTTC. It codes for CASSPAWTGGAWGYTF. Combining the CDR3 with reference TRBV18 and TRBJ1-2 gives the whole variable domain NAGVMQNPRHLVRRRGQEARLRCSPMKGHSHVYWYRQLPEEGLKFMVYLQKENIIDESGMPKERFSAEFPKEGPSILRIQQVVRGDSAAYFCASSPAWTGGAWGYTFGSGTRLTVV.

The chain employs TRBV2 and TRBJ2-6; the D is unclear. Trimming took off 6 bases at V and 0 bases at J, with 15 bases between the two ends. The CDR3 covers 17 residues. The germline gives CDR1 SNHLY, CDR2 FYNNEI. As DNA, the CDR3 is TGTGCCAGCAGGGTCCGACTGACTCGCTCTGGGGCCAACGTCCTGACTTTC. It translates to CASRVRLTRSGANVLTF.

The J gene is TRBJ1-1, the V gene TRBV9; no clear D gene. CDR1 is SGDLS, CDR2 YYNGEE, per germline. This CDR3 is built from 14 residues. Trimming removed 0 bases at V and 0 bases at J, with 6 bases between. In DNA, the CDR3 is TGTGCCAGCAGCGTAGGGCAACTGAACACTGAAGCTTTCTTT. This sequence encodes CASSVGQLNTEAFF.

The J gene is TRBJ2-3, the V gene TRBV28; D is perhaps TRBD1 (6 bases). The CDR3 is 15 amino acids. Germline values: CDR1 MDHEN, CDR2 SYDVKM. Trimming removed 3 bases at V and 3 bases at J, with 13 bases between. The CDR3 DNA reads as TGTGCCAGCAGTTTTGGGGGCAAGTCAACAGATACGCAGTATTTT. It encodes CASSFGGKSTDTQYF.

The rearrangement uses TRBV28 and TRBJ1-4; 7 bases line up with TRBD1. Germline V CDR1 and CDR2: MDHEN, SYDVKM. CDR3 length equals 16 residues. The J segment lost 5 bases and the V segment lost 4 bases, leaving 10 bases of the junction unmatched. CDR3 coding DNA: TGTGCCAGCAGTTCCCGCCGGGACAGCGAAAATGAAAAACTGTTTTTT. As protein: CASSSRRDSENEKLFF.

The rearrangement joins TRBV6-1 to TRBJ1-6, with D perhaps matching TRBD1 (5 bases). Germline V CDR1 and CDR2: MNHNS, SASEGT. The CDR3 sequence is 19 residues long. V was trimmed by 3 bases and J by 0 bases, leaving 18 bases between them. CDR3 DNA sequence: TGTGCCAGCAGTGACTACGGACATTACCCGAGCTCCTATAATTCACCCCTCCACTTT. Translation gives CASSDYGHYPSSYNSPLHF.

The gene calls are TRBV5-1 and TRBJ2-5; 7 positions match TRBD1. CDR1 is SGHRS and CDR2 is YFSETQ in the germline V gene. The CDR3 sequence is 14 residues long. The V gene end was trimmed by 4 bases and the J gene end by 3 bases; junction bases not matched to a gene: 6. For the CDR3, the DNA is TGCGCCAGCAGCGGGACGGGACAGAAAGAGACCCAGTACTTC. Protein: CASSGTGQKETQYF.

This clone showed up just once. The rearrangement joins TRBV3-1 (or the pseudogene TRBV3-2) to TRBJ1-2; weak D call: TRBD1 (5 bases). This CDR3 contains 14 residues. V was clipped by 4 bases and J by 3 bases, with 12 bases between them. Germline CDR1 is LGHDT and CDR2 is YNNKEL (reference sequence). The CDR3 spells CASSLDSLDYGYTF. Here the CDR3 DNA reads TGTGCCAGCAGCCTTGACAGCCTTGACTATGGCTACACCTTC.